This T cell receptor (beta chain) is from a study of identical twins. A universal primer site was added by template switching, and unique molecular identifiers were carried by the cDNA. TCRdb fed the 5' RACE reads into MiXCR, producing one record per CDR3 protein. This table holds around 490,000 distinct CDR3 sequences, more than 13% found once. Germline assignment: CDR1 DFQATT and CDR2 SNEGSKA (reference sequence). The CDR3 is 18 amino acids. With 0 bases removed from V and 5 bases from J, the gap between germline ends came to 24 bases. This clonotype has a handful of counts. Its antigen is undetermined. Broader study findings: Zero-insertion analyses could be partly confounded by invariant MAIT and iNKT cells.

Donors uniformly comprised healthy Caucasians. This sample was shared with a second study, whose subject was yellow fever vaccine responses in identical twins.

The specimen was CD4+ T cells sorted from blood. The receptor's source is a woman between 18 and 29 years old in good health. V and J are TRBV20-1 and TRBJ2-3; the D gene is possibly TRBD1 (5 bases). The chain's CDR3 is CSARDPSLHRSDKDTQYF. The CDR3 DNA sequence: TGCAGTGCTAGAGACCCGAGCCTCCACAGGTCCGATAAAGATACGCAGTATTTT.